Below are 9 T cell receptor beta chains sequenced from a single sample in a study of blood T cell repertoires in COVID-19. The table came from immunoSEQ multiplex PCR; TCRdb's copy has only in-frame clones and leaves some out. This sample has about 170,000 clones, with about 85% found just once. Sequencing input: peripheral blood. These receptor sequences come from a man in his fifties or sixties with acute or convalescent COVID-19.

The chain couples TRBV29-1 to TRBJ1-2; D perhaps matches TRBD1 (5 bases). This CDR3 has 15 residues. Looked up from germline, CDR1 is SQVTM and CDR2 is ANQGSEA. Trimming cost V 6 bases and J 6 bases, with 23 bases left between them. In DNA form, the CDR3 reads TGCAGCGTCCAACTGGGACTCCCTGAGGGAGATGGCTACACCTTC. Its protein product is CSVQLGLPEGDGYTF.

The rearrangement joins TRBV6-5 to TRBJ2-1, with unresolved D. The CDR3 contains 14 residues. Per the germline V gene, CDR1 is MNHEY and CDR2 is SVGAGI. V was shortened by 2 bases and J by 6 bases, with 11 bases between the two germline ends. CDR3 bases: TGTGCCAGCAGTTACCTCGGCCGGAGCAATGAGCAGTTCTTC. Protein: CASSYLGRSNEQFF.

The genes are TRBV27 and TRBJ1-1; 12 positions match TRBD1. The CDR3 is made up of 15 amino acids. The trim removed 0 bases at V and 7 bases at J, leaving 3 bases unmatched. CDR1 is MNHEY and CDR2 is SMNVEV in the germline V gene (reference sequence). CDR3 loop: CASSLSGQGAGEAFF. CDR3 nucleotide sequence: TGTGCCAGCAGTTTATCGGGACAGGGGGCGGGTGAAGCTTTCTTT.

V and J are TRBV12-5 and TRBJ1-5; D gene unclear. Trimming removed 3 bases from V and 1 base from J, with 7 bases in between. This CDR3 comprises 14 residues. CDR1 is LGHNT, CDR2 FRNRAP, per germline. This CDR3 reads CASGFGRSNQPQHF. CDR3 DNA sequence: TGTGCTAGTGGTTTTGGCAGGAGCAATCAGCCCCAGCATTTT.

The sample holds a few counts of this clone. The V call is TRBV14, the J call TRBJ2-5; TRBD2 matches 7 bases. The germline V gene has CDR1 SGHDN and CDR2 FVKESK. J lost 1 base, V lost 8 bases, and 16 bases had no gene match. The CDR3 length is 17 residues. Here the CDR3 DNA reads TGTGCCAGCGCGGCGCAGCGCCTCGGGAGGCCCCAAGAGACCCAGTACTTC. This translates into CASAAQRLGRPQETQYF. Supplemented by reference TRBV14 and TRBJ2-5, the full variable domain reads EAGVTQFPSHSVIEKGQTVTLRCDPISGHDNLYWYRRVMGKEIKFLLHFVKESKQDESGMPNNRFLAERTGGTYSTLKVQPAELEDSGVYFCASAAQRLGRPQETQYFGPGTRLLVL.

The chain employs TRBV3-1 (or the pseudogene TRBV3-2) and TRBJ2-3; D is possibly TRBD1 (7 bases). V was shortened by 0 bases and J by 5 bases, with 12 bases between the two germline ends. CDR1 is LGHDT and CDR2 is YNNKEL in the germline V gene (reference sequence). There are 15 residues in the CDR3. CDR3 DNA: TGTGCCAGCAGCCAAGATCAGGGGGGCAAAGATACGCAGTATTTT. It translates to CASSQDQGGKDTQYF.

The genes are TRBV9 and TRBJ1-2; possibly TRBD1 for D (6 bases). The CDR3 spans 14 residues. Germline-derived CDR1 and CDR2 are SGDLS and YYNGEE. Trimming removed 3 bases at V and 2 bases at J, with 11 bases between. CDR3 DNA sequence: TGTGCCAGCAGCGAACGCAGGGGAAACTATGGCTACACCTTC. As protein: CASSERRGNYGYTF.

V usage is TRBV18 and J usage is TRBJ2-7; 8 bases map to TRBD1. The germline gives CDR1 KGHSH, CDR2 LQKENI. With 3 bases clipped from V and 6 bases from J, the junction kept 4 bases outside the gene matches. There are 13 residues in the CDR3. CDR3 nucleotide sequence: TGTGCCAGCTCACCGACAGGGGTTGGCGAGCAGTACGTC. Residues: CASSPTGVGEQYV.

The J gene is TRBJ1-5, the V gene TRBV28; D unresolved. Trimming shortened V by 9 bases and J by 2 bases, and 8 bases separated the two germline ends. This CDR3 contains 12 residues. CDR1 and CDR2 (germline): MDHEN, SYDVKM. The CDR3, as DNA: TGTGCCAGTTTTCGTGGCAATCAGCCCCAGCATTTT. Its translation: CASFRGNQPQHF.